Each of the 24 T cell receptor beta chains below was sequenced from the same sample in a study of technical replicates of blood from several donors (dated by TCRdb to 2017 to 2019). Libraries were made using the immunoSEQ multiplex PCR assay. TCRdb mirrors the immuneACCESS table, restricted to in-frame sequences. Some clones are absent from its copies; in checked studies, under half trace to an unresolved V gene, and the reason for the others is unknown. Counted in this sample were 65,000 to 85,000 clones; approximately 93% of them appeared once. The ten largest clones capture approximately 0.4% of the sample. The sequencing input was T cells isolated from PBMCs. These TCRs come from a human donor in good health.

This clone was counted once. The chain uses TRBV4-1 and TRBJ2-1; possibly TRBD2 for D (5 bases). Trimming cost V 4 bases and J 0 bases, with 13 bases left between them. This CDR3 has 16 residues. The germline CDR1 and CDR2 sequences are MGHRA and YSYEKL. The CDR3 spells CASSPRTGNSYNEQFF. DNA of the CDR3: TGCGCCAGCAGCCCGCGGACTGGGAACTCCTACAATGAGCAGTTCTTC.

V gene TRBV9 combines with J gene TRBJ1-2; D remains ambiguous. Germline loops: CDR1 SGDLS, CDR2 YYNGEE. The CDR3 length is 13 residues. Trimming removed 3 bases at V and 1 base at J, with 7 bases between. Here the CDR3 reads CASSDSFNYGYTF. The CDR3, as DNA: TGTGCCAGCAGCGACAGTTTTAACTATGGCTACACCTTC. Full variable domain (rest looked up from reference TRBV9 and TRBJ1-2): DSGVTQTPKHLITATGQRVTLRCSPRSGDLSVYWYQQSLDQGLQFLIQYYNGEERAKGNILERFSAQQFPDLHSELNLSSLELGDSALYFCASSDSFNYGYTFGSGTRLTVV.

This rearrangement joins TRBV7-9 to TRBJ2-7; 9 bases agree with TRBD2. Germline CDR1 is SEHNR and CDR2 is FQNEAQ (reference sequence). The CDR3 totals 15 residues. V lost 3 bases and J lost 2; bases outside the gene matches: 5. In nucleotides, the CDR3 is TGTGCCAGCAGCTTCCTGACTAGCGGCCCCTACGAGCAGTACTTC. It is translated as CASSFLTSGPYEQYF.

V usage is TRBV4-2 and J usage is TRBJ2-5; perhaps TRBD2 as D (6 bases). The CDR3 runs 21 residues. Trimming stripped 1 base from V and 0 bases from J, with 27 bases between. The germline gives CDR1 LGHNA, CDR2 YNFKEQ. The CDR3 nucleotides read TGTGCCAGCAGCCAAGGTATCGTGGAGCTTGCGGAGGGAGGTGACCAAGAGACCCAGTACTTC. Encoded protein: CASSQGIVELAEGGDQETQYF.

V gene TRBV27 combines with J gene TRBJ1-1; no firm D call. The CDR3 runs to 14 residues. CDR1 is MNHEY and CDR2 is SMNVEV in the germline V gene (reference sequence). V lost 3 bases, J lost 1 base, and 9 bases lay in between. CDR3 nucleotide sequence: TGTGCCAGCAGTTTTGGGCAGGCGAACACTGAAGCTTTCTTT. Translated, it gives CASSFGQANTEAFF.

The chain has TRBV4-1 and TRBJ2-7, with TRBD2 matching 15 bases. Germline CDR1 is MGHRA and CDR2 is YSYEKL. CDR3 length equals 15 residues. V gave up 4 bases and J gave up 3 bases; unmatched junction bases: 1. Here the CDR3 DNA reads TGCGCCAGCAGCCGGACTAGCGGGAGGGTCTACGAGCAGTACTTC. Translation gives CASSRTSGRVYEQYF.

This clone is a singleton in its sample. This rearrangement joins TRBV7-2 to TRBJ1-5, with TRBD1 as a possible D gene (5 bases). The CDR3 runs to 15 residues. CDR1 is SGHTA, CDR2 FQGNSA, per germline. With 3 bases removed from V and 3 bases from J, the gap between germline ends came to 12 bases. In DNA form, the CDR3 reads TGTGCCAGCAGCTTTTCAGGGACTAACAATCAGCCCCAGCATTTT. Residues: CASSFSGTNNQPQHF.

The rearrangement uses TRBV30 and TRBJ1-2; possibly TRBD1 for D (5 bases). Germline-derived CDR1 and CDR2 are GTSNPN and SVGIG (reference sequence). This CDR3 comprises 13 residues. V lost 1 base to trimming and J lost 2 bases, with 8 bases between them. CDR3 loop: CAWSAQGNYGYTF. CDR3 in DNA: TGTGCCTGGAGTGCTCAGGGAAACTATGGCTACACCTTC. Looking up the rest from reference TRBV30 and TRBJ1-2 gives the full variable domain: SQTIHQWPATLVQPVGSPLSLECTVEGTSNPNLYWYRQAAGRGLQLLFYSVGIGQISSEVPQNLSASRPQDRQFILSSKKLLLSDSGFYLCAWSAQGNYGYTFGSGTRLTVV.

The chain combines TRBV6-1 with TRBJ2-7; TRBD2 agrees at 8 bases. The trim removed 7 bases at V and 5 bases at J, leaving 13 bases unmatched. The germline V gene has CDR1 MNHNS and CDR2 SASEGT. The CDR3 is 15 residues long. CDR3 DNA: TGTGCCAGCAACAGAGCGGGAGCATGGGCGGACGAGCAGTACTTC. Its protein product is CASNRAGAWADEQYF.

Written as DNA, the CDR3 is TGTGCCAGCAGGCCCGGGACAGGGTTAAATCAGCCCCAGCATTTT. Translated: CASRPGTGLNQPQHF. This chain links TRBV2 with TRBJ1-5, with 9 bases fitting TRBD1. V shed 6 bases and J 4 bases; nucleotides not matched to a gene: 7. This CDR3 is built from 15 residues. Germline CDR1 is SNHLY and CDR2 is FYNNEI.

This clone was counted only a few times. The chain carries TRBV9 and TRBJ2-1; 8 nucleotides agree with TRBD2. The CDR3 loop spans 16 amino acids. With 2 bases clipped from V and 3 bases from J, the junction kept 7 bases outside the gene matches. From germline, CDR1 is SGDLS and CDR2 YYNGEE. This chain's CDR3 is CASSVSSGGFYNEQFF. The CDR3 nucleotides read TGTGCCAGCAGCGTGTCATCGGGGGGGTTCTACAATGAGCAGTTCTTC.

This clone came up once. This chain uses TRBV4-3 with TRBJ2-2; 7 nucleotides line up with TRBD2. J lost 4 bases, V lost 0 bases, and 5 bases had no gene match. This CDR3 has 16 residues. Germline V CDR1 and CDR2: LGHNA, YSLEER. DNA of the CDR3: TGCGCCAGCAGCCAAGATAGCGGGCCTAGCACCGGGGAGCTGTTTTTT. This codes for CASSQDSGPSTGELFF.

This chain joins TRBV7-9 and TRBJ2-7; 8 bases fit TRBD1. Germline values: CDR1 SEHNR, CDR2 FQNEAQ (reference sequence). The CDR3 contains 13 residues. The ends lost 3 bases at V and 3 bases at J; junction bases unmatched: 1. CDR3 region: CASSLGQDYEQYF. The CDR3, as DNA: TGTGCCAGCAGCTTGGGACAGGACTACGAGCAGTACTTC.

V is TRBV28 and J is TRBJ1-2; D ambiguous. CDR1 MDHEN and CDR2 SYDVKM come from the germline V gene. The CDR3 runs 13 residues. Deletions cut 6 bases from V and 5 bases from J, with 13 bases between. CDR3 in DNA: TGTGCCAGCAGCTCCGGGGTTGGGTATGGCTACACCTTC. This encodes CASSSGVGYGYTF.

V is TRBV7-2 and J is TRBJ2-7, with TRBD1 matching over 8 bases. The CDR3 is made up of 13 amino acids. J was trimmed by 2 bases and V by 3 bases; bases with no gene match: 0. Germline V gene data show CDR1 as SGHTA and CDR2 as FQGNSA. The CDR3 loop reads CASSLTGAYEQYF. Here the CDR3 DNA reads TGTGCCAGCAGCTTGACAGGGGCCTACGAGCAGTACTTC.

The J gene is TRBJ1-1, the V gene TRBV5-8; D possibly corresponds to TRBD1 (5 bases). Trimming pared 5 bases from V and 8 bases from J, leaving 13 bases between. CDR1 is SGHTS, CDR2 YDEGEE, per germline. The CDR3 length is 12 residues. The CDR3: CASSKIRTEAFF. CDR3 DNA: TGTGCCAGCAGTAAAATAAGGACAGAAGCTTTCTTT.

The chain recombines TRBV7-6 with TRBJ2-7; TRBD2 aligns across 7 bases. Germline V gives CDR1 SGHVS, CDR2 FNYEAQ. The CDR3 covers 14 residues. J gave up 6 bases and V 4 bases, and 9 bases lay outside the gene matches. CDR3: CASSSGTNQIEQYF. For the CDR3, the DNA is TGTGCCAGCAGCTCCGGGACTAACCAAATCGAGCAGTACTTC.

This rearrangement joins TRBV28 to TRBJ2-7; the match to TRBD2 covers 9 bases. V lost 4 bases to trimming and J lost 3 bases; unmatched junction nucleotides: 4. The CDR3 sequence is 14 residues long. The germline V gene has CDR1 MDHEN and CDR2 SYDVKM. The CDR3 sequence is CASSSQREVYEQYF. The CDR3 DNA follows: TGTGCCAGCAGTTCCCAGCGGGAGGTCTACGAGCAGTACTTC.

The genes are TRBV19 and TRBJ2-1; D gene unclear. This CDR3 is 15 amino acids long. The germline V gene has CDR1 LNHDA and CDR2 SQIVND (reference sequence). With 7 bases removed from V and 7 bases from J, the gap between germline ends came to 20 bases. As DNA, the CDR3 is TGTGCCAGTACCAGTCGGAGACTGGTTAAGAATGAGCAGTTCTTC. Translating it yields CASTSRRLVKNEQFF.

The chain employs TRBV12-5 and TRBJ2-7; 7 bases are a match to TRBD1. The germline CDR1 and CDR2 sequences are LGHNT and FRNRAP. The V and J ends lost 3 bases and 9 bases, in that order; junction bases with no gene match: 8. The CDR3 has 13 residues. The CDR3 protein is CASGFDRVNWQYF. In DNA form, the CDR3 reads TGTGCTAGTGGTTTCGACAGGGTGAATTGGCAGTACTTC.

The J gene is TRBJ2-7, the V gene TRBV7-2; D perhaps matches TRBD1 (6 bases). Per the germline V gene, CDR1 is SGHTA and CDR2 is FQGNSA. The CDR3 spans 14 residues. Deletions cut 5 bases from V and 4 bases from J, with 15 bases between. In DNA form, the CDR3 reads TGTGCCAGCAGCGCACGAAGTGGACAGTACGAGCAGTACTTC. Its translation: CASSARSGQYEQYF.

J is TRBJ1-1 and V is TRBV27; perhaps TRBD1 as D (5 bases). Trimming pared 6 bases from V and 4 bases from J, leaving 15 bases between. Germline V gene lookup returns CDR1 MNHEY and CDR2 SMNVEV (reference sequence). This CDR3 is 14 amino acids long. The CDR3 nucleotides read TGTGCCAGCAGGCCGAGGGGCGGGAGCACTGAAGCTTTCTTT. This codes for CASRPRGGSTEAFF.

The chain is built from TRBV6-5 and TRBJ1-1, with D unclear. The CDR3 covers 14 residues. From germline, CDR1 is MNHEY and CDR2 SVGAGI. Trimming left V 0 bases short and J 1 base short, with 6 bases between. Here the CDR3 DNA reads TGTGCCAGCAGTTACTCCTACCCGAACACTGAAGCTTTCTTT. The encoded protein is CASSYSYPNTEAFF.

This clone was recorded only once. The V call is TRBV19, the J call TRBJ2-7; tentative D call: TRBD2 (7 bases). Germline CDR1 LNHDA, CDR2 SQIVND (reference sequence). The CDR3 sequence is 15 residues long. The V end was cut by 4 bases, the J end by 4 bases, with 17 bases between. The CDR3 here is CASSTPRGGGYEQYF. CDR3 in DNA: TGTGCCAGTAGTACTCCCCGGGGAGGGGGTTACGAGCAGTACTTC. The full variable domain, completed using reference TRBV19 and TRBJ2-7, is DGGITQSPKYLFRKEGQNVTLSCEQNLNHDAMYWYRQDPGQGLRLIYYSQIVNDFQKGDIAEGYSVSREKKESFPLTVTSAQKNPTAFYLCASSTPRGGGYEQYFGPGTRLTVT.